The 25 T cell receptor beta chains in this list originate from one sample, sequenced in a study of CXCR3-negative and CXCR3-positive naive CD8 T cells. Via 5' RACE with UMI labels, TRB cDNA libraries were prepared. From the 5' RACE reads, TCRdb lists one entry per CDR3 protein and no DNA. The sample holds some 22,000 distinct CDR3 sequences. Sequenced input: naive CXCR3- CD8+ T cells from blood. As for subset: CD45RO-CCR7+CD27+CD95- naive CD8+ T cells lacking CXCR3 (TNR3-). These receptors originate from a human donor in good health. Some clones in this sample may be carry-over from other donors' samples.

The V call is TRBV28, the J call TRBJ2-3. Germline CDR1 MDHEN, CDR2 SYDVKM. This CDR3 spans 11 amino acids. The CDR3 is CASRRVNTQYF.

This chain connects TRBV29-1 to TRBJ1-3. The CDR3 extends over 12 amino acids. The germline V gene encodes CDR1 SQVTM and CDR2 ANQGSEA. CDR3 protein: CSVELFGNTIYF.

The V gene is TRBV6-2 or TRBV6-3, the J gene TRBJ2-1. In germline, CDR1 is MNHEY, CDR2 SVGEGT. The CDR3 consists of 16 residues. The CDR3 protein is CASTESWGGSYNEQFF.

The J gene is TRBJ1-1, the V gene TRBV29-1; as DNA is missing, the TRBD1 call by TCRdb cannot be tested. The CDR3 has 14 residues. The germline gives CDR1 SQVTM, CDR2 ANQGSEA. The chain's CDR3 is CSVEGRDTYTEAFF.

V gene TRBV14 combines with J gene TRBJ2-2; no DNA is available, so the TRBD1 call from TCRdb remains unchecked. This CDR3 is 14 amino acids long. Germline-derived CDR1 and CDR2 are SGHDN and FVKESK. The CDR3 loop is CASSLGGNTGELFF.

The chain joins TRBV7-9 to TRBJ2-2; TCRdb outputs TRBD1, but without DNA this stays unchecked. Germline CDR1 is SEHNR and CDR2 is FQNEAQ (reference sequence). The CDR3 extends over 14 amino acids. The CDR3 protein is CASSPRPGTGELFF.

This chain uses TRBV29-1 with TRBJ2-7; TCRdb's assignment of TRBD2 cannot be checked, as there is no DNA. Germline V gives CDR1 SQVTM, CDR2 ANQGSEA. The CDR3 sequence is 14 residues long. CDR3 residues: CSVQPGGGGLGQYF.

The J gene is TRBJ2-7, the V gene TRBV6-2 or TRBV6-3; TCRdb names TRBD1, which stays unverified in the absence of DNA. The CDR3 covers 14 residues. Germline loops: CDR1 MNHEY, CDR2 SVGEGT. CDR3 sequence reads: CASRLRDSSYEQYF.

The V gene is TRBV6-5, the J gene TRBJ2-1; with no DNA, the TCRdb D assignment of TRBD1 cannot be verified. The CDR3 runs 15 residues. Germline lookup yields CDR1 MNHEY and CDR2 SVGAGI. The CDR3 sequence is CASSYVGGKFDEQFF.

V and J are TRBV4-1 and TRBJ2-5; TCRdb's assignment of TRBD2 cannot be checked, as there is no DNA. The CDR3 contains 17 residues. Germline CDR1 and CDR2: MGHRA and YSYEKL. The CDR3 reads CASSLLGLAGDQETQYF.

The CDR3 is CASSGRDLQGAYGLFF. V gene TRBV11-2 combines with J gene TRBJ2-2; TCRdb names TRBD1, which stays unverified in the absence of DNA. Germline assignment: CDR1 SGHAT and CDR2 FQNNGV. CDR3 length: 16 amino acids.

The chain combines TRBV6-5 with TRBJ1-1; TCRdb proposes TRBD1, but this gene call is untestable without DNA. This CDR3 region has 16 residues. Germline V gene lookup returns CDR1 MNHEY and CDR2 SVGAGI. The CDR3 reads CASNLRAGDMNTEAFF.

The rearrangement links TRBV19 to TRBJ2-2. This CDR3 region has 15 residues. Germline V lookup: CDR1 LNHDA, CDR2 SQIVND (reference sequence). CDR3 amino acids: CASSMTGANTGELFF. Complete variable domain (other parts from reference TRBV19 and TRBJ2-2): DGGITQSPKYLFRKEGQNVTLSCEQNLNHDAMYWYRQDPGQGLRLIYYSQIVNDFQKGDIAEGYSVSREKKESFPLTVTSAQKNPTAFYLCASSMTGANTGELFFGEGSRLTVL.

The genes are TRBV12-3 or TRBV12-4 and TRBJ2-1. The CDR3 has 15 residues. The CDR3 is CASSLFWGTYNEQFF.

V and J are TRBV27 and TRBJ2-1; the TCRdb D gene call, TRBD2, has no DNA to confirm it. Germline lookup yields CDR1 MNHEY and CDR2 SMNVEV (reference sequence). The CDR3 totals 13 residues. This CDR3 reads CASRLAGDNEQFF.

The chain uses TRBV6-5 and TRBJ2-1. Germline CDR1 reads MNHEY; CDR2 reads SVGAGI. The CDR3 loop spans 14 amino acids. CDR3 amino acids: CASRQVGAYNEQFF.

The CDR3 sequence is CSVLTPSTDTQYF. This sequence joins TRBV29-1 and TRBJ2-3; TCRdb's D call of TRBD2 is untestable without DNA. Germline loops: CDR1 SQVTM, CDR2 ANQGSEA. CDR3 size: 13 residues.

The chain carries TRBV6-5 and TRBJ2-1; TCRdb names TRBD1, which stays unverified in the absence of DNA. Germline V gene lookup returns CDR1 MNHEY and CDR2 SVGAGI. This CDR3 is built from 17 residues. The CDR3 is CASSYLGTQSSYNEQFF.

This chain links TRBV7-6 with TRBJ2-3. The germline gives CDR1 SGHVS, CDR2 FNYEAQ. The CDR3 loop spans 14 amino acids. The CDR3 here is CASSQNPTTDTQYF.

The chain employs TRBV27 and TRBJ1-2; TCRdb names TRBD1, which stays unverified in the absence of DNA. The CDR3 runs to 14 residues. The V gene's germline CDR1 is MNHEY and CDR2 SMNVEV (reference sequence). CDR3 sequence: CASSFGQGLDGYTF.

V gene TRBV25-1 combines with J gene TRBJ2-3; TCRdb gives TRBD1 as the D gene, but with no DNA this cannot be confirmed. The germline V gene encodes CDR1 MGHDK and CDR2 SYGVNS. This CDR3 is built from 17 residues. The chain's CDR3 is CASSEYGDGGTTDTQYF.

The chain joins TRBV28 to TRBJ1-1. CDR3 length: 14 amino acids. The germline V gene encodes CDR1 MDHEN and CDR2 SYDVKM. The CDR3 region is CASSPWTVNTEAFF.

This chain links TRBV10-1 with TRBJ2-7; TCRdb proposes TRBD2, but this gene call is untestable without DNA. The V gene's germline CDR1 is WNHNN and CDR2 SYGVQD (reference sequence). This CDR3 contains 15 residues. The CDR3 loop reads CASSRPGLAGREQYF.

The chain couples TRBV7-9 to TRBJ2-5; TCRdb proposes TRBD2, but this gene call is untestable without DNA. Germline CDR1 reads SEHNR; CDR2 reads FQNEAQ (reference sequence). CDR3 length equals 16 residues. The CDR3 protein is CASSSVSGEGPETQYF.

This sequence joins TRBV4-1 and TRBJ2-7; with no DNA, the TCRdb D assignment of TRBD2 cannot be verified. The CDR3 is made up of 17 amino acids. Germline V gene lookup returns CDR1 MGHRA and CDR2 YSYEKL. Here the CDR3 reads CASSHVASGGAVYEQYF.